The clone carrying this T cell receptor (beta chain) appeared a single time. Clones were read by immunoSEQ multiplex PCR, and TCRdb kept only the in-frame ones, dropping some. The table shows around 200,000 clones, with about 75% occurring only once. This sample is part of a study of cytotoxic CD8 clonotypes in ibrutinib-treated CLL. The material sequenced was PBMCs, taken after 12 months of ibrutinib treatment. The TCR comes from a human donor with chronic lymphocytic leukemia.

CDR3 sequence reads: CASRTSDMGRGVDTQYF. The CDR3 DNA follows: TGTGCCAGCAGGACATCGGACATGGGCAGGGGGGTAGATACGCAGTATTTT. V gene TRBV27 combines with J gene TRBJ2-3; a weak D match, TRBD1 (7 bases). Between the trimmed V and J ends, which lost 6 bases and 5 bases, there was a span of 24 bases. The germline V gene encodes CDR1 MNHEY and CDR2 SMNVEV (reference sequence). The length of the CDR3 is 17 residues.